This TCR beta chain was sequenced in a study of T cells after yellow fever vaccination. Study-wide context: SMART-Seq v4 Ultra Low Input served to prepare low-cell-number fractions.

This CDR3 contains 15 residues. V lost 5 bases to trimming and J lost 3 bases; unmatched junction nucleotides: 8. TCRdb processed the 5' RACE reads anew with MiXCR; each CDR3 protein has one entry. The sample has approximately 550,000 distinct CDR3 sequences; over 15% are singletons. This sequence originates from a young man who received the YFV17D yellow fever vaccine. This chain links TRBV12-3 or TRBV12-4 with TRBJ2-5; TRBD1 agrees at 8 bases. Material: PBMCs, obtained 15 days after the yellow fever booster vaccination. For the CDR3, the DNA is TGTGCCAGCAGTCTCCGACAGGGGCTCAAAGAGACCCAGTACTTC. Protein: CASSLRQGLKETQYF.